This TCR beta chain is from a study of OX40 agonist ivuxolimab in advanced cancers. Sequencing was performed with immunoSEQ multiplex PCR; in TCRdb, only in-frame clones are kept and a portion is missing. The data contain around 74,000 clones, approximately 80% of them seen just once; the ten biggest clones take up 0.45% to 0.65%. There are 11 residues in the CDR3. Germline CDR1 SGHTA, CDR2 FQGNSA. This clone was seen only once. Its ends do not fully match the called genes, so a read error is possible. This material consisted of CD4+ or CD8+ T cells sorted from blood, taken in a trial of the OX40 agonist ivuxolimab. V gene TRBV7-2 combines with J gene TRBJ1-2; no definite D call. The clonotype was recovered from an adult with an advanced solid tumor such as melanoma, head and neck, liver or kidney cancer. CDR3 in amino acids: CASSLVDERPF. CDR3 nucleotides: TGTGCCAGCAGCTTAGTGGATGAACGACCCTTC.